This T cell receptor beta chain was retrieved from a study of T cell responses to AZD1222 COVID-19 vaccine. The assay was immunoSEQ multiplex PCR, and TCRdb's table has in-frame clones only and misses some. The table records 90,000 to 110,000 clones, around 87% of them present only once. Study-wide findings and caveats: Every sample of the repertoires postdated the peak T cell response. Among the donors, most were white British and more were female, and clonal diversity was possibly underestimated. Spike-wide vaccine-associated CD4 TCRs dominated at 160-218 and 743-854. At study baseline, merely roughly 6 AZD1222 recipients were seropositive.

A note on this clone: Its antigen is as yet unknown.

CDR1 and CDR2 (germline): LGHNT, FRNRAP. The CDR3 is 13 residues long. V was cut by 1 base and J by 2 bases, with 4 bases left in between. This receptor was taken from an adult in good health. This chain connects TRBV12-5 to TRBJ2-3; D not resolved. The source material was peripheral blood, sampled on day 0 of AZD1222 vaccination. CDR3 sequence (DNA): TGTGCTAGTGGTTTGGGAAACACAGATACGCAGTATTTT. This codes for CASGLGNTDTQYF.